This T cell receptor beta chain was sequenced during a study of Graves' ophthalmopathy and Graves' hyperthyroidism. Trimming left V 4 bases short and J 5 bases short, with 14 bases between. This CDR3 has 14 amino acids. In germline, CDR1 is KGHDR, CDR2 SFDVKD. Remarks on this clonotype: Its specificity is not known. With a much larger clone just one base away, this may be a read error.

For repertoire sequencing, the TCR beta CDR3 regions were amplified from RNA transcripts. First-round RT-PCR relied on HTBI primers, and a second-round multiplex PCR came next. TCRdb independently ran MiXCR on the multiplex PCR reads; one entry per CDR3 protein. The sample contains roughly 600,000 distinct CDR3 sequences, about 35% of which appear only once. Study-level results: The model forecast ophthalmopathy progression, reaching roughly 71% sensitivity and less than 75% specificity.

Uncontrolled infections, pregnancy, lactation or other autoimmune diseases led to patient exclusion. It was on clinical symptoms, serum thyroxine, TRAb, thyroid ultrasound and orbital computed tomography that diagnosis relied. The J gene is TRBJ2-7, the V gene TRBV24-1; D might be TRBD2 (6 bases). This clonotype was sampled from an adult man with Graves' hyperthyroidism. Sequenced sample: peripheral blood or thyroid tissue (not recorded which). Written as DNA, the CDR3 is TGTGCCACCAGTGACTCGGGAGTTTCCCACGAGCAGTACTTC. It is translated as CATSDSGVSHEQYF.